A single sample is the source of the 28 T cell receptor beta chains below, sequenced in a study of regulatory T cells in long-lasting Graves disease. Time point of the sample: newly diagnosed GD, antithyroid drugs for less than 3 months. Scientists built the TCR library using RNA that was extracted from PBMCs. Building of the TCR beta libraries involved iRepertoire HTBI primers and Arm-PCR of CDR3 regions. Using its own MiXCR run on the multiplex PCR reads, TCRdb lists one record per CDR3 protein. Here the sample spans 350,000 to 400,000 distinct CDR3 sequences, about 14% being singletons. The sample was peripheral blood mononuclear cells (PBMCs), taken at new diagnosis, from a patient treated with antithyroid drugs. The receptors were sampled from a female donor with Graves disease.

The V and J genes are TRBV10-2 and TRBJ2-7; no definite D call. The V end was cut by 7 bases, the J end by 0 bases, with 13 bases between. Germline CDR1 and CDR2: WSHSY and SAAADI. CDR3 length equals 14 residues. The CDR3 region is CASKIGSSSYEQYF. The CDR3, as DNA: TGCGCCAGCAAAATCGGTTCAAGCTCCTACGAGCAGTACTTC.

This chain links TRBV15 with TRBJ1-1; TRBD1 matches at 10 bases. The CDR3 sequence is 16 residues long. The V gene end was trimmed by 7 bases and the J gene end by 7 bases; junction bases not matched to a gene: 15. CDR1 and CDR2 from the germline V gene are LNHNV and YYDKDF (reference sequence). The CDR3 bases are TGTGCCACCAAGTACGACAGGGGGCTCGGCGCTGATGAAGCTTTCTTT. Translation: CATKYDRGLGADEAFF.

This clonotype has just a few counts. The chain joins TRBV19 to TRBJ1-2; D perhaps matches TRBD1 (5 bases). The V gene lost 6 bases and the J gene lost 3 bases, with 8 bases spanning the gap. This CDR3 region has 12 residues. From germline, CDR1 is LNHDA and CDR2 SQIVND (reference sequence). In DNA, the CDR3 is TGTGCCAGTAGGTTACAGGACTATGGCTACACCTTC. Its translation: CASRLQDYGYTF.

This chain links TRBV5-1 with TRBJ2-1; D might be TRBD2 (6 bases). CDR3 size: 15 residues. Germline loops: CDR1 SGHRS, CDR2 YFSETQ. Trimming cost V 1 base and J 10 bases, with 18 bases left between them. CDR3 in DNA: TGCGCCAGCAGCTTGAGTCTAGCGACCTCGGGGGAGCAGTTCTTC. Translated: CASSLSLATSGEQFF.

This clonotype was found many times. V and J are TRBV18 and TRBJ2-7; 7 positions match TRBD1. The germline gives CDR1 KGHSH, CDR2 LQKENI. CDR3 size: 13 residues. With V trimmed by 5 bases and J by 6 bases, 7 bases remained unmatched. CDR3 bases: TGTGCCAGCTCAGAGAGACAGGGTGGCGAGCAGTACTTC. Protein: CASSERQGGEQYF.

This clonotype occurred a few times. The chain employs TRBV6-1 and TRBJ2-2; D is unclear. This CDR3 is 13 amino acids long. Between the trimmed V and J ends, which lost 6 bases and 1 base, there was a span of 6 bases. Germline V gives CDR1 MNHNS, CDR2 SASEGT. CDR3 loop: CASRAQNTGELFF. CDR3 sequence (DNA): TGTGCCAGCAGGGCACAGAACACCGGGGAGCTGTTTTTT.

This clonotype showed up many times. This chain links TRBV12-3 or TRBV12-4 with TRBJ1-2; D is possibly TRBD1 (5 bases). The CDR3 sequence is 16 residues long. Trimming cost V 6 bases and J 4 bases, with 21 bases left between them. This CDR3 reads CASSHGADTGLYGYTF. In nucleotides, the CDR3 is TGTGCCAGCAGCCATGGCGCGGACACTGGACTCTATGGCTACACCTTC.

The table lists this clonotype with a few counts. V usage is TRBV18 and J usage is TRBJ2-7; D not resolved. Per germline, CDR1 KGHSH and CDR2 LQKENI. Trimming took 2 bases from V and 1 from J, leaving 9 bases between them. CDR3 size: 14 residues. CDR3 in amino acids: CASSPNRESYEQYF. In nucleotides, the CDR3 is TGTGCCAGCTCACCAAACCGTGAATCCTACGAGCAGTACTTC.

As concerns this clonotype: Given a far larger clone just one base away, this is likely a sequencing read error. The gene calls are TRBV7-2 and TRBJ2-3; the match to TRBD1 covers 9 bases. The last part of the DNA fits TRBJ2-1 better; the J call may be wrong. The CDR3 covers 17 residues. Germline-derived CDR1 and CDR2 are SGHTA and FQGNSA. The CDR3 sequence is CASSSRRPGTGYNGQFF. As DNA, the CDR3 is TGTGCCAGCAGCTCCCGCCGACCCGGGACAGGGTACAATGGGCAGTTCTTC.

V is TRBV19 and J is TRBJ2-2; D is possibly TRBD1 or TRBD2 (5 bases each). The CDR3 spans 14 residues. Germline V gene sequence: CDR1 LNHDA, CDR2 SQIVND (reference sequence). V lost 11 bases and J 3 bases, leaving 16 bases between the germline ends. This CDR3 reads CAALSREHTGELFF. As DNA, the CDR3 is TGTGCCGCCCTTTCCAGGGAGCACACCGGGGAGCTGTTTTTT.

This clonotype was seen repeatedly, ten times or more. The chain employs TRBV7-9 and TRBJ1-5; TRBD1 is a possible D gene (5 bases). CDR3 length: 15 amino acids. V lost 1 base and J 4 bases, leaving 11 bases between the germline ends. Germline assignment: CDR1 SEHNR and CDR2 FQNEAQ (reference sequence). The CDR3 DNA follows: TGTGCCAGCAGCTTAGGGCGTCAGGGAAATCAGCCCCAGCATTTT. As protein: CASSLGRQGNQPQHF. The full variable domain, its missing parts supplied by reference TRBV7-9 and TRBJ1-5, is DTGVSQNPRHKITKRGQNVTFRCDPISEHNRLYWYRQTLGQGPEFLTYFQNEAQLEKSRLLSDRFSAERPKGSFSTLEIQRTEQGDSAMYLCASSLGRQGNQPQHFGDGTRLSIL.

There are many counts of this clonotype. Here the CDR3 reads CASRGGEAGELFF. In nucleotides, the CDR3 is TGTGCCAGCAGAGGGGGGGAGGCCGGGGAGCTGTTTTTT. The V call is TRBV12-3 or TRBV12-4, the J call TRBJ2-2, with D maybe TRBD2 (7 bases). Between the trimmed V and J ends, which lost 6 bases and 6 bases, there was a span of 11 bases. CDR3 length: 13 residues.

The sample holds many counts of this clonotype. The chain links TRBV29-1 to TRBJ2-5; TRBD1 matches 7 bases. The CDR3 covers 15 residues. The germline gives CDR1 SQVTM, CDR2 ANQGSEA. The J segment lost 5 bases and the V segment lost 6 bases, leaving 15 bases of the junction unmatched. The CDR3 loop is CSVLRQGQRLETQYF. Here the CDR3 DNA reads TGCAGCGTACTAAGACAGGGCCAGCGCCTGGAGACCCAGTACTTC. The entire variable domain, with the rest obtained from reference TRBV29-1 and TRBJ2-5, is as follows: SAVISQKPSRDICQRGTSLTIQCQVDSQVTMMFWYRQQPGQSLTLIATANQGSEATYESGFVIDKFPISRPNLTFSTLTVSNMSPEDSSIYLCSVLRQGQRLETQYFGPGTRLLVL.

A few counts support this clonotype. CDR3 nucleotides: TGCGCCACCTCGTCCGGGGGGGACACTGAAGCTTTCTTT. The encoded protein is CATSSGGDTEAFF. The chain couples TRBV10-2 to TRBJ1-1; D is perhaps TRBD1 (5 bases). V lost 10 bases and J lost 3, with 15 bases in between. This CDR3 has 13 amino acids. Germline CDR1 and CDR2: WSHSY and SAAADI.

In this sample, this clonotype turned up many times. The chain links TRBV5-6 to TRBJ2-7; D is uncertain. CDR3 length: 13 residues. Germline CDR1 SGHDT, CDR2 YYEEEE. The V and J ends lost 1 base and 3 bases respectively, with 8 bases between them. The CDR3 spells CASSLIGNYEQYF. As DNA, the CDR3 is TGTGCCAGCAGCTTGATAGGGAACTACGAGCAGTACTTC.

This clonotype was counted ten times or more. The rearrangement joins TRBV12-3 or TRBV12-4 to TRBJ2-1, with D hard to call. The CDR3 consists of 13 residues. Deletions cut 3 bases from V and 11 bases from J, with 14 bases between. CDR3 sequence: CASSFLKGNQQFF. DNA for the CDR3: TGTGCCAGCAGTTTTTTAAAAGGGAACCAGCAGTTCTTC.

The gene calls are TRBV19 and TRBJ1-1; D is perhaps TRBD1 (6 bases). Germline loops: CDR1 LNHDA, CDR2 SQIVND (reference sequence). The CDR3 is made up of 14 amino acids. V lost 6 bases and J lost 1, with 12 bases in between. This chain's CDR3 is CASSKDSENTEAFF. The CDR3 DNA follows: TGTGCCAGTAGCAAGGACAGTGAGAACACTGAAGCTTTCTTT. The full variable domain, in which reference TRBV19 and TRBJ1-1 provide the parts outside the CDR3, is DGGITQSPKYLFRKEGQNVTLSCEQNLNHDAMYWYRQDPGQGLRLIYYSQIVNDFQKGDIAEGYSVSREKKESFPLTVTSAQKNPTAFYLCASSKDSENTEAFFGQGTRLTVV.

In its sample, this clonotype was seen many times. The chain joins TRBV3-1 to TRBJ2-7, with D tentatively TRBD2 (5 bases). The V end was cut by 0 bases, the J end by 2 bases, with 8 bases between. The germline CDR1 and CDR2 sequences are LGHDT and YNNKEL (reference sequence). The CDR3 totals 14 residues. The CDR3 spells CASSQEGVAYEQYF. As DNA, the CDR3 is TGTGCCAGCAGCCAAGAGGGAGTGGCCTACGAGCAGTACTTC.

In this sample, this clonotype turned up many times. The rearrangement joins TRBV7-9 to TRBJ2-1; 7 bases align to TRBD2. Germline-derived CDR1 and CDR2 are SEHNR and FQNEAQ (reference sequence). The CDR3 contains 14 residues. Germline trimming cut 2 bases from V and 9 bases from J; bases unmatched to any gene: 7. The CDR3 region is CASSLSQSGGEQFF. DNA of the CDR3: TGTGCCAGCAGCTTAAGTCAATCGGGGGGTGAGCAGTTCTTC.

Ten or more counts support this clonotype. This sequence joins TRBV4-2 and TRBJ2-1; 7 nucleotides line up with TRBD2. Losses at the gene ends were 2 bases for V and 1 base for J; bases not matched to a gene: 5. Germline V gene sequence: CDR1 LGHNA, CDR2 YNFKEQ. The CDR3 length is 16 residues. This CDR3 is CASSQRAGSSYNEQFF. CDR3 nucleotides: TGTGCCAGCAGCCAACGAGCGGGATCTTCCTACAATGAGCAGTTCTTC.

This clonotype has only a few counts. V gene TRBV27 combines with J gene TRBJ2-7; D is unresolved. V lost 5 bases and J 7 bases, leaving 3 bases between the germline ends. The CDR3 is 9 residues long. Looked up from germline, CDR1 is MNHEY and CDR2 is SMNVEV (reference sequence). The CDR3 DNA sequence: TGTGCCAGCAGTCCTGAGCAGTACTTC. It encodes CASSPEQYF.

The chain uses TRBV15 and TRBJ2-5; perhaps D is TRBD1 or TRBD2 (5 bases each). This CDR3 comprises 15 residues. Deletions cut 0 bases from V and 5 bases from J, with 13 bases between. Germline CDR1 LNHNV, CDR2 YYDKDF (reference sequence). Here the CDR3 reads CATSRERGNGETQYF. DNA for the CDR3: TGTGCCACCAGCAGAGAGAGGGGTAACGGGGAGACCCAGTACTTC.

The genes are TRBV20-1 and TRBJ2-1; 10 bases are a match to TRBD2. The CDR3 consists of 17 residues. V was clipped by 6 bases and J by 1 base; unmatched bases: 12. Per germline, CDR1 DFQATT and CDR2 SNEGSKA (reference sequence). As DNA, the CDR3 is TGCAGTGCGGAGGGAATGCTAGCGGGGGTATCCTACAATGAGCAGTTCTTC. This sequence encodes CSAEGMLAGVSYNEQFF.

This clonotype was seen many times. The chain is built from TRBV30 and TRBJ2-7, with a weak D call TRBD1 (6 bases). Germline V gene sequence: CDR1 GTSNPN, CDR2 SVGIG (reference sequence). The CDR3 is made up of 14 amino acids. V was trimmed by 0 bases and J by 2 bases, leaving 11 bases between them. This CDR3 reads CAWSVAGTTYEQYF. CDR3 sequence (DNA): TGTGCCTGGAGTGTGGCCGGGACAACCTACGAGCAGTACTTC.

This clonotype was recorded many times. The rearrangement uses TRBV12-3 or TRBV12-4 and TRBJ1-6; possibly TRBD1 for D (6 bases). V was shortened by 6 bases and J by 5 bases, with 11 bases between the two germline ends. CDR3 size: 14 residues. The CDR3 here is CASSPTGHNSPLHF. DNA for the CDR3: TGTGCCAGCAGCCCCACAGGGCATAATTCACCCCTCCACTTT.

This chain joins TRBV6-5 and TRBJ1-2, with D maybe TRBD1 (5 bases). Trimming removed 0 bases at V and 3 bases at J, with 17 bases between. CDR1 and CDR2 (germline): MNHEY, SVGAGI. The CDR3 runs 17 residues. The CDR3 is CASSYSRQGHQDYGYTF. The CDR3 coding sequence is TGTGCCAGCAGTTACTCGCGTCAAGGACACCAGGACTATGGCTACACCTTC.

With respect to this clonotype: It is likely a read error: a sequence one base away is far more abundant. The chain recombines TRBV7-9 with TRBJ2-3; 13 bases are shared with TRBD2. The CDR3 extends over 21 amino acids. Germline values: CDR1 SEHNR, CDR2 FQNEAQ (reference sequence). In DNA, the CDR3 is TGTGCCAGCAGCTCCGGAGGGGAGACTAGCGGGAGGACTTGGCGATTGGGTGAGCAGTCCTTC. Its translation is CASSSGGETSGRTWRLGEQSF.

In its sample, this clonotype was seen many times. The CDR3 spells CASSEGTGAREKLFF. For the CDR3, the DNA is TGCGCCAGTTCGGAAGGGACAGGAGCTCGTGAAAAACTGTTTTTT. The chain recombines TRBV5-1 with TRBJ1-4; 8 bases are a match to TRBD1. V lost 8 bases, J lost 7 bases, and 13 bases stayed unmatched. CDR3 length: 15 amino acids. Per the germline V gene, CDR1 is SGHRS and CDR2 is YFSETQ.